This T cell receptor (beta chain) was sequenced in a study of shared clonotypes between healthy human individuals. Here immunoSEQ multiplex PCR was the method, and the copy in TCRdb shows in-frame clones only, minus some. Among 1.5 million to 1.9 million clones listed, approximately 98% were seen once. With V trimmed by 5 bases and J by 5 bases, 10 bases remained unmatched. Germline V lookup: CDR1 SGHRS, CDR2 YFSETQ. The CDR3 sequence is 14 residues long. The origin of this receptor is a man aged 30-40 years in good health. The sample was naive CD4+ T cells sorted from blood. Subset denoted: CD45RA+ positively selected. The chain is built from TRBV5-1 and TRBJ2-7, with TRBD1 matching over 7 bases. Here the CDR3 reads CASSSDREGDEQYF. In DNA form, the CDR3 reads TGCGCCAGCAGTTCCGACAGGGAAGGTGACGAGCAGTACTTC.